The T cell receptor beta chain described here comes from a study of shared clonotypes between healthy human individuals. Study-level results: Only blood underwent sampling, and tissue repertoires likely differ. Clonotypes not shared had lower generation probabilities than those common to all four donors.

V shed 4 bases and J shed 3 bases, with 10 bases lying between them. Germline CDR1 reads SGHDT; CDR2 reads YYEEEE. The CDR3 spans 13 residues. In the sorted-subset replicate PCRs, 150 to 200 ng DNA, around 32,000 T cell genomes, was used. TCRdb keeps only in-frame clones here, not all; method: immunoSEQ multiplex PCR. The data contain approximately 740,000 clones, around 67% of them seen just once; the ten biggest clones take up about 1.8%. This clone was detected only once. Its specificity is unknown. Other DNA variants within this sample encode the same CDR3. The sample taken for sequencing was memory CD4+ T cells sorted from blood. Subset of the sample: CD45RA-negative fraction. The rearrangement links TRBV5-6 to TRBJ2-5; perhaps TRBD2 as D (6 bases). The receptor's source is a woman in her 30s in good health. The CDR3 is CASSLGGEETQYF. In nucleotides, the CDR3 is TGTGCCAGCAGCCTGGGCGGGGAAGAGACCCAGTACTTC.